The source of this T cell receptor (beta chain) is a study of blood T cell repertoires in COVID-19. The data were produced by immunoSEQ multiplex PCR, yet TCRdb's version contains in-frame clones alone and is incomplete. The table has fewer than 250,000 clones, roughly 90% seen once. CDR1 SGHNT and CDR2 YENEEA come from the germline V gene. This CDR3 has 12 amino acids. Trimming left V 1 base short and J 11 bases short, with 9 bases between. The J gene is TRBJ2-1, the V gene TRBV11-3; maybe TRBD2 (6 bases). This receptor was taken from a man in his sixties with COVID-19, enrolled during active disease. Sequencing used peripheral blood. The CDR3 spells CASSLGRDKQFF. The CDR3 DNA reads TGTGCCAGCAGCTTAGGGCGGGATAAGCAGTTCTTC.